One and the same sample provided the 3 T cell receptor beta chains below, sequenced in a study of shared T cell receptors in the human thymus. The repertoire was sequenced with immunoSEQ multiplex PCR; TCRdb's copy has only in-frame clones and lacks some. The table records hundreds of thousands of clones, over 90% of them present only once. Specimen: thymocytes. Every receptor here comes from a human donor.

The chain employs TRBV28 and TRBJ2-7, with D unclear. Trimming stripped 2 bases from V and 1 base from J, with 9 bases between. The length of the CDR3 is 14 residues. Germline CDR1 is MDHEN and CDR2 is SYDVKM. For the CDR3, the DNA is TGTGCCAGCAGTTTAGGAAACCGATCCTACGAGCAGTACTTC. This gives the protein CASSLGNRSYEQYF.

The chain combines TRBV14 with TRBJ2-3; the D is unclear. V was clipped by 4 bases and J by 1 base, with 3 bases between them. CDR1 is SGHDN, CDR2 FVKESK, per germline. This CDR3 has 12 residues. The CDR3, as DNA: TGTGCCAGCAGCCTAGGCACAGATACGCAGTATTTT. Protein: CASSLGTDTQYF.

The chain couples TRBV4-3 to TRBJ1-3; D is unclear. V lost 0 bases and J lost 2, with 8 bases in between. The CDR3 runs 15 residues. The germline V gene encodes CDR1 LGHNA and CDR2 YSLEER. The CDR3 DNA reads as TGCGCCAGCAGCCAAGATCCAGGTCCTGGAAACACCATATATTTT. Residues: CASSQDPGPGNTIYF.